The next 2 T cell receptor beta chains were all read from a single sample in a study of STAT3 mutations in large granular lymphocyte leukemia. TCRdb keeps only in-frame clones here, not all; method: immunoSEQ multiplex PCR. The sample has fewer than 20,000 clones; 70% to 90% are singletons. The antigens these receptors bind are not known. General study results and limits: Every T-cell large granular lymphocyte leukemia patient had at least one immunodominant TCR beta clonotype.

The sequencing sample was made of peripheral blood mononuclear cells. These receptors came from a man in his forties or fifties with T-cell large granular lymphocyte leukemia. Some clones in this sample may be carry-over from other donors' samples.

The chain links TRBV13 to TRBJ1-3, with D possibly matching TRBD1 (6 bases). Trimming took 5 bases from V and 0 from J, leaving 11 bases between them. Germline loops: CDR1 PRHDT, CDR2 FYEKMQ (reference sequence). The CDR3 has 15 residues. In DNA form, the CDR3 reads TGTGCCAGCAGCGTCAGGGGACCCTCTGGAAACACCATATATTTT. Translating it yields CASSVRGPSGNTIYF.

The chain couples TRBV15 to TRBJ2-3, with TRBD2 identical over 12 bases. The CDR3 has 15 residues. Germline lookup yields CDR1 LNHNV and CDR2 YYDKDF (reference sequence). V gave up 1 base and J gave up 4 bases; unmatched junction bases: 0. CDR3: CATSRASGGADTQYF. The CDR3 bases are TGTGCCACCAGCAGAGCTAGCGGGGGGGCAGATACGCAGTATTTT.